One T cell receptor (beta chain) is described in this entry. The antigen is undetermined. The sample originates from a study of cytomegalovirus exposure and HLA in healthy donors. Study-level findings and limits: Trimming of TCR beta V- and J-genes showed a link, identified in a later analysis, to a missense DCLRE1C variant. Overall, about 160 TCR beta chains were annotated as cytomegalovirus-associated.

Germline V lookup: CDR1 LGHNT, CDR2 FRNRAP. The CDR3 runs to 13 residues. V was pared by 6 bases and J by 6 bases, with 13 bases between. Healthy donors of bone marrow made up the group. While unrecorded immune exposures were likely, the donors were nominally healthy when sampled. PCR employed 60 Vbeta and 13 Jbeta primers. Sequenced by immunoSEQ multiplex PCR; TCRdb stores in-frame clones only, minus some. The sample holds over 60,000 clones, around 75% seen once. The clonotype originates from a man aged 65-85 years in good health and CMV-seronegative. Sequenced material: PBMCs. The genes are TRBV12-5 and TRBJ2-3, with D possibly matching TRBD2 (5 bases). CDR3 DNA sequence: TGTGCTAGTGGCCTCACCGGGGTGGATACGCAGTATTTT. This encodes CASGLTGVDTQYF.